Listed here is a single TCR beta chain. Its antigen remains unidentified. Before sequencing took place, the ViraFEST assay used viral peptide pools to expand antigen-specific CD4+ T cells. Culturing for around 10 days preceded CD4+ T cell isolation. Two doses of either BNT162b2 or mRNA-1273 were given to each participant. These data originate in a study of vaccination effects on CD4 cells after COVID-19. Study information: Researchers obtained post-vaccine samples at a median of 72 days past the second dose. Findings and limits, study-wide: Healthy vaccinees had only 1 of 255 vaccine-induced clones cross-react with common cold coronaviruses. Marked clonal contraction was seen late after vaccination (in both infection- and vaccine-induced clones).

Profiling relied on immunoSEQ multiplex PCR, and the TCRdb table lists in-frame clones only, not all of them. Among 25,000 to 35,000 clones listed, approximately 69% were seen once. This CDR3 is built from 17 residues. The V and J ends lost 0 bases and 1 base respectively, with 16 bases between them. Germline V lookup: CDR1 SGHRS, CDR2 YFSETQ. The rearrangement uses TRBV5-1 and TRBJ1-2, with D perhaps matching TRBD1 (5 bases). Sequences were derived from CD4+ T cells from PBMCs cultured with SARS-CoV-2 spike peptides, sampled after COVID-19 vaccination. This receptor was identified in a human donor who received a COVID-19 vaccine. The CDR3 region is CASSLGGQGPFNYGYTF. DNA for the CDR3: TGCGCCAGCAGCTTGGGGGGCCAGGGACCATTTAACTATGGCTACACCTTC.